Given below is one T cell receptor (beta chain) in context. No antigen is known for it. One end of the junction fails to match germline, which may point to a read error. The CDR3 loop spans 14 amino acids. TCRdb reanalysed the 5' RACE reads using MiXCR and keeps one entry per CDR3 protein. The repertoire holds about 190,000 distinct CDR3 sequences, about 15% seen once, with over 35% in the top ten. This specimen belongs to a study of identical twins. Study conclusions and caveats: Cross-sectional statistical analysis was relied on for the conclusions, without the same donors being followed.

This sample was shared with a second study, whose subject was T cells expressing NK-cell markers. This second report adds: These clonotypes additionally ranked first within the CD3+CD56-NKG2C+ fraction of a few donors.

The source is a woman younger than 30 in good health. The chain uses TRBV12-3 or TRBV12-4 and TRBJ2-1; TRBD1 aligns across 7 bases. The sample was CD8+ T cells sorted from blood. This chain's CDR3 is CASSFGTVYNEQLF. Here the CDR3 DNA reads TGTGCCAGCAGCTTCGGGACAGTCTACAATGAGCAGTTATTC.